The T cell receptor (beta chain) under discussion was sequenced for a study of chemoradiotherapy in HPV16-positive cancers. Study-wide results and caveats: Non-HPV-specific T cells did not expand in tumors during treatment, whereas candidate HPV-specific clones and E7-related motifs did.

Note on this clone: The antigen is not known.

CDR1 and CDR2 from the germline V gene are MNHEY and SVGAGI. Trimming stripped 6 bases from V and 4 bases from J, with 12 bases between. CDR3 length equals 13 residues. Data came from immunoSEQ multiplex PCR; TCRdb stores just in-frame clones and leaves some out. The sample holds approximately 11,000 clones, 90% seen once. This specimen was taken from a patient who underwent chemoradiotherapy. V usage is TRBV6-5 and J usage is TRBJ1-1; maybe TRBD1 (5 bases). This clonotype originated in a human donor with HPV-associated anogenital cancer. The CDR3, as DNA: TGTGCCAGCAGCGCACAGGTCCCCACTGAAGCTTTCTTT. This gives the protein CASSAQVPTEAFF.